This is a list of T cell receptor beta chains from one sample in a study of blood T cell repertoires in COVID-19. Produced via immunoSEQ multiplex PCR; TCRdb's table is partial and in-frame only. The sample carries 65,000 to 90,000 clones, about 91% recorded once. Sequenced: peripheral blood. The receptor source for this set is a woman older than 75 with acute or convalescent COVID-19. Each CDR3 is given with its conserved first and last residue. A D gene is named only where the DNA matches it firmly. Clone size appears in some rows only: once, few, many, or a class for an expanded clone.

D	V	size	J	CDR3	DNA
TRBD1	TRBV7-2	once	TRBJ1-2	CASSPQGQGTNYGYTF	TGTGCCAGCAGCCCACAGGGGCAAGGGACCAACTATGGCTACACCTTC
TRBD1	TRBV6-2/TRBV6-3	NA	TRBJ1-1	CASSHGTAEAFF	TGTGCCAGCAGCCACGGGACAGCTGAAGCTTTCTTT
TRBD2	TRBV4-1	NA	TRBJ2-5	CASSQLSGLAGRETQYF	TGCGCCAGCAGCCAATTATCAGGACTAGCGGGGAGGGAGACCCAGTACTTC
TRBD2	TRBV19	NA	TRBJ2-1	CASSIGLVPGNEQFF	TGTGCCAGTAGTATCGGACTAGTCCCTGGCAATGAGCAGTTCTTC
NA	TRBV7-8	NA	TRBJ2-7	CASSLGKQTGEQYF	TGTGCCAGCAGCTTAGGAAAGCAGACGGGCGAGCAGTACTTC
NA	TRBV30	NA	TRBJ2-7	CALAPGTASYEQYF	TGTGCCTTGGCCCCCGGGACTGCCTCCTACGAGCAGTACTTC
NA	TRBV4-1	NA	TRBJ1-6	CASSREDSYNSPLHF	TGCGCCAGCAGCCGAGAGGACAGCTATAATTCACCCCTCCACTTT
TRBD1	TRBV6-5	once	TRBJ2-1	CASTWDRNYNEQFF	TGTGCCAGCACCTGGGACAGAAATTACAATGAGCAGTTCTTC
TRBD1	TRBV6-6	NA	TRBJ2-4	CASSIQGADGKNIQYF	TGTGCCAGCAGTATTCAGGGGGCGGACGGCAAAAACATTCAGTACTTC
NA	TRBV5-1	NA	TRBJ1-1	CASSPQGTEAFF	TGCGCCAGCAGCCCCCAGGGCACTGAAGCTTTCTTT
TRBD2	TRBV9	NA	TRBJ2-2	CASSAQLNGRAPGELFF	TGTGCCAGCAGCGCTCAACTGAACGGGAGGGCGCCCGGGGAGCTGTTTTTT
NA	TRBV6-5	once	TRBJ2-1	CASRYEAGYNEQFF	TGTGCCAGCAGGTATGAGGCAGGGTACAATGAGCAGTTCTTC
NA	TRBV9	NA	TRBJ2-3	CASSGARAWREDTQYF	TGTGCCAGCAGCGGTGCCCGGGCCTGGCGGGAAGATACGCAGTATTTT
TRBD1	TRBV30	once	TRBJ2-7	CAWSDPGQFYEQYF	TGTGCCTGGAGTGACCCGGGACAGTTCTACGAGCAGTACTTC
NA	TRBV19	NA	TRBJ2-3	CASSIDRAPSTDTQYF	TGTGCCAGTAGTATAGATCGCGCACCTAGCACAGATACGCAGTATTTT
NA	TRBV5-1	NA	TRBJ1-6	CASSRDGLYNSPLHF	TGCGCCAGCAGCCGAGACGGACTCTATAATTCACCCCTCCACTTT
TRBD1	TRBV7-8	NA	TRBJ1-5	CASSWTGTHQPQHF	TGTGCCAGCAGCTGGACAGGGACTCATCAGCCCCAGCATTTT
TRBD1	TRBV9	NA	TRBJ1-2	CASSLGTGGDGYTF	TGTGCCAGCAGCCTCGGGACAGGGGGGGATGGCTACACCTTC
TRBD1	TRBV5-1	NA	TRBJ1-2	CASSLGRDRVWGYTF	TGCGCCAGCAGTTTGGGCCGGGACAGGGTATGGGGCTACACCTTC
NA	TRBV7-9	once	TRBJ1-2	CASLDYNYGYTF	TGTGCCAGCCTGGACTATAACTATGGCTACACCTTC
NA	TRBV2	NA	TRBJ1-4	CARPSGQGNEKLFF	TGTGCCAGACCCTCGGGTCAGGGAAACGAAAAACTGTTTTTT
NA	TRBV6-5	NA	TRBJ2-7	CASSIDRSYEQYF	TGTGCCAGCAGTATCGACAGGTCCTACGAGCAGTACTTC
NA	TRBV7-3	NA	TRBJ2-5	CASSLSRVQETQYF	TGTGCCAGCAGCTTATCCAGGGTCCAAGAGACCCAGTACTTC
NA	TRBV6-1	NA	TRBJ1-5	CASSESRVGQPQHF	TGTGCCAGCAGTGAATCCCGGGTCGGTCAGCCCCAGCATTTT
TRBD1	TRBV5-1	NA	TRBJ1-2	CASSPGQNYGYTF	TGCGCCAGCAGCCCGGGACAGAACTATGGCTACACCTTC
TRBD1	TRBV7-3	NA	TRBJ1-2	CASSLRDRANGYTF	TGTGCCAGCAGCCTCCGGGACAGGGCTAATGGCTACACCTTC
TRBD1	TRBV29-1	NA	TRBJ2-1	CSVGRDRGNNEQFF	TGCAGCGTTGGAAGGGACAGGGGGAATAATGAGCAGTTCTTC
NA	TRBV5-6	NA	TRBJ2-7	CASSWVRGLGEQYF	TGTGCCAGCAGCTGGGTACGAGGGTTGGGCGAGCAGTACTTC
NA	TRBV5-1	NA	TRBJ2-3	CASSPARTLRPDTQYF	TGCGCCAGCAGCCCTGCCCGGACTTTAAGACCAGATACGCAGTATTTT
NA	TRBV14	NA	TRBJ1-6	CASSQRLFEGHKNSPLHF	TGTGCCAGCAGCCAAAGATTGTTTGAAGGACATAAGAATTCACCCCTCCACTTT
TRBD1	TRBV5-1	NA	TRBJ1-1	CASSLEQGAIDTEAFF	TGCGCCAGCAGCTTGGAACAGGGGGCTATAGACACTGAAGCTTTCTTT
TRBD2	TRBV7-2	NA	TRBJ2-7	CASSLARTSGRSSYEQYF	TGTGCCAGCAGCTTAGCGCGGACTAGCGGGAGGAGCTCCTACGAGCAGTACTTC